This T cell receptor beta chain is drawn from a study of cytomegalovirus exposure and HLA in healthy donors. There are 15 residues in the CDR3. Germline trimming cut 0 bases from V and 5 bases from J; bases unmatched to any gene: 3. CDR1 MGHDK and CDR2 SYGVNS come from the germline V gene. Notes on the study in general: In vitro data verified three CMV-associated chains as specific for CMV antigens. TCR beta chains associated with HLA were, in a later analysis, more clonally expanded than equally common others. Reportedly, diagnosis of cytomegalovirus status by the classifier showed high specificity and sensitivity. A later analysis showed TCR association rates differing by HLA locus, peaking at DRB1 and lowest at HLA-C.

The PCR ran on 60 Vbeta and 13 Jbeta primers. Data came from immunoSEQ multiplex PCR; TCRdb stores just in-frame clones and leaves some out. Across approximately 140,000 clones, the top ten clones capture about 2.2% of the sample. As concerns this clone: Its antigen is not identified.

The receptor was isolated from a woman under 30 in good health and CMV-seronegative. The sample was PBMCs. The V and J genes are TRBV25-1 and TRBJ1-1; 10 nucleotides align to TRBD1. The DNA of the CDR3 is TGTGCCAGCAGTGAATACGGGACAGGGGTTACTGAAGCTTTCTTT. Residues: CASSEYGTGVTEAFF.